The entry that follows covers one T cell receptor (beta chain) sequence. Its antigen remains unknown. CDR1 SGDLS and CDR2 YYNGEE come from the germline V gene. The CDR3 totals 14 residues. Deletions cut 4 bases from V and 3 bases from J, with 12 bases between. The table came from immunoSEQ multiplex PCR; TCRdb's copy has only in-frame clones and leaves some out. The sample records about 350,000 clones, 70% to 90% being singletons. The entry originates in a study of Ad26.COV2.S vaccination and SARS-CoV-2 variants. Findings of the study overall: Substantial breadth in spike-specific CD8+ and CD4+ T cell responses was reportedly seen after vaccination.

Treatment here: 15 to 20 received Ad26.COV2.S at low or high dose, single or two shots; a few received placebo; per-sample allocation not given. Material that was analyzed had been drawn on day 63 after the first vaccine or placebo injection. An adult aged 18-55 years in Boston served as the donor. The specimen was peripheral blood, collected in a trial of Ad26.COV2.S vaccine versus placebo. This clonotype originated in a person between 18 and 60 years old who received the Ad26.COV2.S COVID-19 vaccine or a placebo. This rearrangement joins TRBV9 to TRBJ2-3, with D maybe TRBD1 (6 bases). CDR3 nucleotides: TGTGCCAGCAGCCCCCGACAGGATACAGATACGCAGTATTTT. Protein sequence: CASSPRQDTDTQYF.